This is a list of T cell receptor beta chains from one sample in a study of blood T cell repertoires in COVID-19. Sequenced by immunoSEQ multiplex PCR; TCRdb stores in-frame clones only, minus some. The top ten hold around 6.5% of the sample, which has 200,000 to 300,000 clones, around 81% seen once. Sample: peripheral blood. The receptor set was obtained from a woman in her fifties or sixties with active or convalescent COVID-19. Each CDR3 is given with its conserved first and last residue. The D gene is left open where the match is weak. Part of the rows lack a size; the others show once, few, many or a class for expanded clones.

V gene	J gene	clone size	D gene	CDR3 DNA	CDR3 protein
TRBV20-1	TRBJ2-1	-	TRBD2	TGCAGTGCTAGTGAAGGGACTAGCGGGGGGGTTGAGCAGTTCTTC	CSASEGTSGGVEQFF
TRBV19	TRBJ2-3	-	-	TGTGCCAGTAGTACCCCTCGCTACGCCGAGCAGTATTTT	CASSTPRYAEQYF
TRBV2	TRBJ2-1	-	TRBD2	TGTGCCAGCAACCTGGGACTAGCGGTCTACAATGAGCAGTTCTTC	CASNLGLAVYNEQFF
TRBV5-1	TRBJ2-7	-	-	TGCGCCAGCAGCTCCGATTCTAGTATTTCCTACGAGCAGTACTTC	CASSSDSSISYEQYF
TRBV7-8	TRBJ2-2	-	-	TGTGCCCGCCGCTGGGGGGAGGGGGGGAACACCGGGGAGCTGTTTTTT	CARRWGEGGNTGELFF
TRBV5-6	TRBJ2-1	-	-	TGTGCCAGCAGCTTCCACTATGAGCAGTTCTTC	CASSFHYEQFF
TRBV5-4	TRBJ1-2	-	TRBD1	TGTGCCAGCAGCGCAGGACAGGGGCACTATGGCTACACCTTC	CASSAGQGHYGYTF
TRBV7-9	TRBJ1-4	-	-	TGTGCCAGCAGCACGACGGGGGAAAAACTGTTTTTT	CASSTTGEKLFF
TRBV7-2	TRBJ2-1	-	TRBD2	TGTGCCAGCAGCTCGACTTACCTCGGGAGGGAGTTCTTC	CASSSTYLGREFF
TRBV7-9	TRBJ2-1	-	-	TGTGCCAGCCACCTCAGCTCCTACAATGAGCAGTTCTTC	CASHLSSYNEQFF
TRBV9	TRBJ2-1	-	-	TGTGCCAGCAGGAGGCCGGGACATGGGAGCGATGAGCAGTTCTTC	CASRRPGHGSDEQFF
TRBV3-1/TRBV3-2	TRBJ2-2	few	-	TGTGCCAGCAGCCAGGCATCCACCGGGGAGCTGTTTTTT	CASSQASTGELFF
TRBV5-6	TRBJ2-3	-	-	TGTGCCAGCCACAACAACCCAGTGGATACGCAGTATTTT	CASHNNPVDTQYF
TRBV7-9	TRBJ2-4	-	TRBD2	TGTGCCAGCAGCTCCCTCTCGGGGGGGTTAAACATTCAGTACTTC	CASSSLSGGLNIQYF
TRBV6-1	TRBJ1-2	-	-	TGTGCCAGCAGTGAATCCGGGGGGGGCTACACCTTC	CASSESGGGYTF
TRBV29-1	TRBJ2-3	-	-	TGCAGCGTGGCTCTAGGCTCTAGCACAGATACGCAGTATTTT	CSVALGSSTDTQYF
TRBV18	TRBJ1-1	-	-	TGTGCCAGCTCACCATCTGGGGGCTTTACTGAAGCTTTCTTT	CASSPSGGFTEAFF
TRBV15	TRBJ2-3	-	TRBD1	TGTGCCACCAGTAGGGGGCTGATGAATACGCAGTATTTT	CATSRGLMNTQYF
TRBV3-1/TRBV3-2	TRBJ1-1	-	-	TGTGCCAGCAGCCTCATGGGCCCAGGGAACACTGAAGCTTTCTTT	CASSLMGPGNTEAFF
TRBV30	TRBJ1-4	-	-	TGTGCCTGGAGTGCCAGGGAAAAACTGTTTTTT	CAWSAREKLFF
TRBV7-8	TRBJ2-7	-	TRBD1	TGTGCCAGCAGCTTAAACACAGGGGGATACTACGAGCAGTACTTC	CASSLNTGGYYEQYF
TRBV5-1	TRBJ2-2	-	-	TGCGCCAGCAGCTTTGGTACAGGGTCGAACACCGGGGAGCTGTTTTTT	CASSFGTGSNTGELFF
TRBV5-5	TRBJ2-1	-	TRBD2	TGTGCCAGCAGCTTAAATGTAGCGGGGGGGACATACAATGAGCAGTTCTTC	CASSLNVAGGTYNEQFF
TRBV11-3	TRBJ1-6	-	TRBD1	TGTGCCAGCAGCGCCCAGACAGGGGAAAATTCACCCCTCCACTTT	CASSAQTGENSPLHF
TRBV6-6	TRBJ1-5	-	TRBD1	TGTGCCAGCAGTTACGGAGGGACAGCAGAAAATCAGCCCCAGCATTTT	CASSYGGTAENQPQHF
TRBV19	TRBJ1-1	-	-	TGTGCCAGTAGTTTCGGGATCGGCACTGAAGCTTTCTTT	CASSFGIGTEAFF
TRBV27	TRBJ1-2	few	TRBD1	TGTGCCAGCAGTCCTTCCGGGACAGGCTATGGCTACACCTTC	CASSPSGTGYGYTF
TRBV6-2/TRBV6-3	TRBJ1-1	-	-	TGTGCCAGCAGTTTGACAATGCGGGCTGACACTGAAGCTTTCTTT	CASSLTMRADTEAFF
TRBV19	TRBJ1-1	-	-	TGTGCCAGTAGTATGTGGTTCAGCGCCGGGAACACTGAAGCTTTCTTT	CASSMWFSAGNTEAFF
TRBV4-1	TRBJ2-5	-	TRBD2	TGCGCCAGCAGCCATGGGGCCCTAGCGGGAGGGCCGGAGACCCAGTACTTC	CASSHGALAGGPETQYF
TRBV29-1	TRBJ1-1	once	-	TGCAGCGGTATCCAGGTAGGAGGAACTGAAGCTTTCTTT	CSGIQVGGTEAFF
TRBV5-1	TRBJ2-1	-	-	TGCGCCAGCTCTTCCCGTCTGGGGAGCTCCTACAATGAGCAGTTCTTC	CASSSRLGSSYNEQFF
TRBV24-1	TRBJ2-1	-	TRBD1	TGTGCCACCAGTGATCCCGGACAGGGAGATGAGCAGTTCTTC	CATSDPGQGDEQFF
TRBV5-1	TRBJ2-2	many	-	TGCGCCAGCGGAGGGACTCGCACCGGGGAGCTGTTTTTT	CASGGTRTGELFF
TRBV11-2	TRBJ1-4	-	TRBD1	TGTGCCAGCAGCGACAGGGGGCTGGTCGATGAAAAACTGTTTTTT	CASSDRGLVDEKLFF
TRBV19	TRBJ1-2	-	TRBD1	TGTGCCAGTAGTAAAGGGGGCTGGGCTAACTATGGCTACACCTTC	CASSKGGWANYGYTF
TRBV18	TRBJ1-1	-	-	TGTGCCAGCTCACCACGGGGACATCCACTCACTGAAGCTTTCTTT	CASSPRGHPLTEAFF
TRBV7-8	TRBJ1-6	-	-	TGTGCCAGCAGCTTAGATTTACAGCCCGTTAGCTATAATTCACCCCTCCACTTT	CASSLDLQPVSYNSPLHF
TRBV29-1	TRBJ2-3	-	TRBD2	TGCAGCGTTGACCCTAGCGGGGGCCGGGATACGCAGTATTTT	CSVDPSGGRDTQYF
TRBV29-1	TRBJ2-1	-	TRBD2	TGCAGCGTTGAACGGGCGGGAGTGAACAATGAGCAGTTCTTC	CSVERAGVNNEQFF
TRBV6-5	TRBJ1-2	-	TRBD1	TGTGCCAGCACCCCAGGACAGGGGGCTAACTATGGCTACACCTTC	CASTPGQGANYGYTF
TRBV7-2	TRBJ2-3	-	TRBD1	TGTGCCAGCAGCTCCCAGGTCGGACAGGGAATAGATACGCAGTATTTT	CASSSQVGQGIDTQYF
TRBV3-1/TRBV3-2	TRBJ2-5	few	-	TGTGCCAGCAGCCAAGTTGGAGCGGACCAAGAGACCCAGTACTTC	CASSQVGADQETQYF
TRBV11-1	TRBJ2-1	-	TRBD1	TGTGCCAGCAGCACACAGGGGATCACCTACAATGAGCAGTTCTTC	CASSTQGITYNEQFF
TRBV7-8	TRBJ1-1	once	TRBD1	TGTGCCAGCAGCTTAGCGCTGGGCAGGGGGGACACTGAAGCTTTCTTT	CASSLALGRGDTEAFF
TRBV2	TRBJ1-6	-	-	TGTGCCAGCACAGACAGTTATAATTCACCCCTCCACTTT	CASTDSYNSPLHF
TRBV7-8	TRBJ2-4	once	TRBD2	TGTGCCAGCAGCGTCACGGGAGGGGGGTACATTCAGTACTTC	CASSVTGGGYIQYF
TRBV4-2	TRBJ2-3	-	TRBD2	TGTGCCAGCAGCCAAGGTACCGGGACTAGCGGGGGGTTCTTCACAGATACGCAGTATTTT	CASSQGTGTSGGFFTDTQYF
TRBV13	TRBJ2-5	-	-	TGTGCCAGCAGCTTTCGCAGGGGTCCTCGCGAGACCCAGTACTTC	CASSFRRGPRETQYF
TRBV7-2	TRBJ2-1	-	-	TGTGCCAGCAGCTTGTCGGCAGGGGCTCATTACAATGAGCAGTTCTTC	CASSLSAGAHYNEQFF
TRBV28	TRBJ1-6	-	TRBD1	TGTGCCAGCAGCTTAGTGACAGGGGGTAATTCACCCCTCCACTTT	CASSLVTGGNSPLHF
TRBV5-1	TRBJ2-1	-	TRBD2	TGCGCCAGCAGCTTGGTGAGCGGGGGCAACAATGAGCAGTTCTTC	CASSLVSGGNNEQFF
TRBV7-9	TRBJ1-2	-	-	TGTGCCAGCAGCATGATGGCGGCTAACTATGGCTACACCTTC	CASSMMAANYGYTF